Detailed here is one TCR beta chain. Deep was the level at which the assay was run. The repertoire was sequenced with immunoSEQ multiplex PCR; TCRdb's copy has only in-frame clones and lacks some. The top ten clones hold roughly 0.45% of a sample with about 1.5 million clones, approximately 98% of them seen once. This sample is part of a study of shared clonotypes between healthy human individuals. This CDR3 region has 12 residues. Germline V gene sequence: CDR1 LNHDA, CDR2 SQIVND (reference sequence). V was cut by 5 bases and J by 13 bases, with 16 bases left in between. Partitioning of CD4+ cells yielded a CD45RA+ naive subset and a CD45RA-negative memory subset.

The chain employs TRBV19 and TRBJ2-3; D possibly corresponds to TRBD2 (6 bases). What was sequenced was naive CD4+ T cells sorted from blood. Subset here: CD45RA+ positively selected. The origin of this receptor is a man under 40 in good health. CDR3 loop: CASSPYGTLKYF. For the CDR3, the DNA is TGTGCCAGTAGTCCTTACGGGACTCTCAAGTATTTT.